Given below is one T cell receptor (beta chain) in context. Its specific antigen is unknown. No per-base quality is available; no much larger clone lies one base away. The sample comes from a study of blood T cell repertoires in COVID-19 (dated by TCRdb to about 2020). About the investigation overall: Samples from collaborators originated in the United States, Italy and Spain and spanned both the acute and convalescent phases of COVID-19. The samples were drawn from two sources: the first 160 participants of the ongoing ImmuneRACE study, and fewer than 1,500 subjects contributed by 6 global collaborators. HLA class I and class II types, where available, came from metadata supplied by the sample provider rather than from assay-based typing. A de-identified subject ID, COVID-19 status, age in years and sex were almost always included in the sample metadata. The prospective study material was composed of cDNA or gDNA derived from T cells, B-cell-depleted T cells, or PBMCs. A freely available public database, intended as a resource for researchers studying the immune response to SARS-CoV-2, is where the repertoires were released. The dataset comprised deeply sampled blood TCRbeta repertoires from subjects exposed to, actively infected with, or recovered from COVID-19. What the study reported, not specific to this receptor: How much clinical and demographic metadata was included differed by source and by participant, and the metadata was provided uncurated.

Enrolling through a virtual design, the prospective study's participants ranged in age from roughly 18 to 95 years and lived across 20 to 30 United States geographic areas. In the prospective study, cohorts were assigned on the basis of participant-reported clinical history obtained from a screening survey and a study questionnaire. Recovered participants in ImmuneRACE Cohort 3 were defined by two consecutive negative NP/OP PCR tests, clearance by a healthcare professional, or resolution of symptoms. Each participant in the prospective study had whole blood, serum and a nasopharyngeal or oropharyngeal swab collected by mobile phlebotomists. Over a roughly 2-month period, participants in the prospective study had the option of providing additional blood draws and questionnaires. Before DNA extraction, blood samples from the prospective study were shipped at room temperature or frozen. The CDR3 runs 14 amino acids, cysteine and phenylalanine included. The sequence is cut down to CDR3 DNA, 42 bases in frame from base 1. Sequences ENHRY (CDR1) and SYGVKD (CDR2) are obtained from the germline V gene. The junction shows trimming of 8 bases on V and 4 bases on J, plus 15 bases between the germline ends.

The immunoSEQ Assay, a bias-controlled multiplex PCR, was used to amplify TCRbeta CDR3 regions from genomic DNA. Per the authors' processing: Within the assay, amplification of reference gene primers was used to estimate how many nucleated cells each sample contained. To quantify the absolute abundance of each unique TCRbeta CDR3 rearrangement, sequence reads were collapsed and filtered. For each sample, productive Simpson clonality was calculated by taking the square root of Simpson's diversity index across productive rearrangements. TCRdb took this table from immuneACCESS and kept in-frame rearrangements with V and J called. Such tables lack part of the clones; where checked against another copy, unresolved V genes explain under half of the gap, and the rest is unexplained. V, J and clone size derive from that table, while D and trimming were established from the DNA sequence. In all, the sample holds about 380,000 clones, and 70% to 90% of those were seen once. The ten most abundant clones make up more than 0.95% of the sample.

Recombination joined TRBV10-3 with TRBJ2-1, with no confident D gene call. The material sequenced was PBMCs or T cells enriched from blood (not recorded which). The sequence was collected from a woman in her late teens or twenties who had recovered from COVID-19. The base sequence is TGTGCCATCGCTAATGTATTCGAGTACAATGAGCAGTTCTTC. It translates as CAIANVFEYNEQFF.